The source of this TCR beta chain is a study of T cell responses to AZD1222 COVID-19 vaccine. Study results and caveats: Researchers report vaccine-associated CD4 TCRs spanning spike, with dominance at 160-218 and 743-854.

Trimming left V 4 bases short and J 8 bases short, with 14 bases between. Germline V gives CDR1 SGHTA, CDR2 FQGNSA. CDR3 length equals 13 residues. Turning to this clone: What it binds is unknown.

Assay used: immunoSEQ multiplex PCR; TCRdb lists only in-frame clones, some missing. The table lists about 93,000 clones, roughly 85% of them singletons, with 6.3% in the top ten. This material consisted of peripheral blood, taken on day 0 of AZD1222 vaccination. The TCR comes from an adult in good health. The chain links TRBV7-2 to TRBJ1-1; D unresolved. CDR3 protein: CASSSQYGGEAFF. The CDR3 nucleotides are TGTGCCAGCAGCTCCCAGTACGGCGGCGAAGCTTTCTTT.